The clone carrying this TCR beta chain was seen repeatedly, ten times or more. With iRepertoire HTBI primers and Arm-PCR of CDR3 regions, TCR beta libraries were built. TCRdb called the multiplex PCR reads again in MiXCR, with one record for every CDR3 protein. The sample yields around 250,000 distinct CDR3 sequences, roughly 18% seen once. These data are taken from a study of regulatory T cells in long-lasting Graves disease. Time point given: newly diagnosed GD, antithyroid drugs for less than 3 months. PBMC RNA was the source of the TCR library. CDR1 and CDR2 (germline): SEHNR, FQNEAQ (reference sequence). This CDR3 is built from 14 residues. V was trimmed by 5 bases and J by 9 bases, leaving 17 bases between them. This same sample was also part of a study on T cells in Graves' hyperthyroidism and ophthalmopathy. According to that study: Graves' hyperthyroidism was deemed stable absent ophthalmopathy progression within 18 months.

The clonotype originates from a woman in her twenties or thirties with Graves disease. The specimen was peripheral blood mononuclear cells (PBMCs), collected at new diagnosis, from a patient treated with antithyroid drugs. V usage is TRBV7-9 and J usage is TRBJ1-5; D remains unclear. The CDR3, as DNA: TGTGCCAGCAGCCCCTCATCTGCCGTTACGCCCCAGCATTTT. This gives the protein CASSPSSAVTPQHF.